Only a few counts were recorded for the clone carrying this T cell receptor (beta chain). J lost 4 bases, V lost 4 bases, and 1 base had no gene match. The CDR3 is 13 residues long. Germline-derived CDR1 and CDR2 are SGHNT and YENEEA. Assay: immunoSEQ multiplex PCR; the TCRdb copy retains only in-frame clones and omits some. Here the sample spans under 200,000 clones, about 85% being singletons. This specimen belongs to a study of blood T cell repertoires in COVID-19. The sequenced material came from peripheral blood. The TCR sequence derives from a woman of 80 years or more in a cohort sampled during active or convalescent COVID-19. The rearrangement joins TRBV11-3 to TRBJ1-3; 7 bases match TRBD1. CDR3 residues: CASSSGQGNTIYF. The CDR3 nucleotides read TGTGCCAGCAGCTCGGGACAGGGAAACACCATATATTTT.